These 15 T cell receptor beta chains came from one sample sequenced in a study of blood T cell repertoires in COVID-19. Measured with immunoSEQ multiplex PCR; TCRdb has only the in-frame clones, and not every one. The top ten clones hold over 15% of a sample with tens of thousands of clones, 80% of them seen once. The source material was peripheral blood. Receptors originate from an elderly woman with acute or convalescent COVID-19.

The chain has TRBV6-6 and TRBJ2-7; 10 bases line up with TRBD2. Losses at the gene ends were 6 bases for V and 2 bases for J; bases not matched to a gene: 4. Germline values: CDR1 MNHNY, CDR2 SVGAGI (reference sequence). The CDR3 is made up of 14 amino acids. CDR3 nucleotides: TGTGCCAGCAGCCTAGCGGGGGACACCTACGAGCAGTACTTC. The encoded protein is CASSLAGDTYEQYF.

The chain joins TRBV25-1 to TRBJ2-5; no clear D gene. The CDR3 extends over 12 amino acids. The germline V gene encodes CDR1 MGHDK and CDR2 SYGVNS. The germline V and J ends were trimmed by 1 base and 13 bases, with 13 bases remaining between them. The DNA of the CDR3 is TGTGCCAGCAGTGAATGGAGTGGCGCCCCGTACTTC. Its translation: CASSEWSGAPYF.

This CDR3 is CASSPRGIDQPQHF. The CDR3 coding sequence is TGCGCCAGCAGCCCCAGGGGAATAGATCAGCCCCAGCATTTT. J is TRBJ1-5 and V is TRBV5-1; possibly TRBD1 for D (6 bases). This CDR3 region has 14 residues. Germline V lookup: CDR1 SGHRS, CDR2 YFSETQ. Trimming stripped 4 bases from V and 5 bases from J, with 13 bases between.

The chain joins TRBV18 to TRBJ2-1, with TRBD1 matching over 8 bases. With V trimmed by 5 bases and J by 8 bases, 5 bases remained unmatched. In germline, CDR1 is KGHSH, CDR2 LQKENI. This CDR3 has 13 residues. The CDR3 DNA sequence: TGTGCCAGCTCAAGCCAGGGGGCCGATGAGCAGTTCTTC. Its protein product is CASSSQGADEQFF. The whole variable domain, remainder taken from reference TRBV18 and TRBJ2-1, is NAGVMQNPRHLVRRRGQEARLRCSPMKGHSHVYWYRQLPEEGLKFMVYLQKENIIDESGMPKERFSAEFPKEGPSILRIQQVVRGDSAAYFCASSSQGADEQFFGPGTRLTVL.

The chain employs TRBV6-2 or TRBV6-3 and TRBJ2-1; possible D gene TRBD2, 5 bases. The CDR3 sequence is 13 residues long. Germline CDR1 MNHEY, CDR2 SVGEGT. The V end was cut by 8 bases, the J end by 5 bases, with 13 bases between. Here the CDR3 reads CASGRYSDNEQFF. In DNA, the CDR3 is TGTGCCAGCGGCCGGTATAGCGACAATGAGCAGTTCTTC.

The rearrangement uses TRBV2 and TRBJ2-3; D remains ambiguous. CDR3 length: 15 amino acids. Germline V gene data show CDR1 as SNHLY and CDR2 as FYNNEI. V was shortened by 2 bases and J by 1 base, with 10 bases between the two germline ends. CDR3 sequence: CASSETRSGTDTQYF. The CDR3 DNA sequence: TGTGCCAGCAGTGAAACGAGGTCAGGCACAGATACGCAGTATTTT.

The J gene is TRBJ1-5, the V gene TRBV19; maybe TRBD1 (6 bases). Deletions cut 4 bases from V and 7 bases from J, with 11 bases between. Germline-derived CDR1 and CDR2 are LNHDA and SQIVND (reference sequence). The CDR3 runs 13 residues. CDR3 protein: CASSTTGGQPQHF. The CDR3 DNA reads TGTGCCAGTAGTACGACAGGTGGACAGCCCCAGCATTTT. Filled out from reference TRBV19 and TRBJ1-5, the complete variable domain reads DGGITQSPKYLFRKEGQNVTLSCEQNLNHDAMYWYRQDPGQGLRLIYYSQIVNDFQKGDIAEGYSVSREKKESFPLTVTSAQKNPTAFYLCASSTTGGQPQHFGDGTRLSIL.

This clone was recorded a few times. CDR3 loop: CASSQDSIRDLHF. The DNA of the CDR3 is TGTGCCAGCAGCCAAGATTCGATAAGAGACCTCCACTTT. The J gene is TRBJ1-6, the V gene TRBV14, with D unclear. This CDR3 has 13 residues. V lost 0 bases and J 15 bases, leaving 12 bases between the germline ends. The germline V gene has CDR1 SGHDN and CDR2 FVKESK.

This chain joins TRBV20-1 and TRBJ2-1; no reliable D call. V shed 3 bases and J shed 4 bases, with 4 bases lying between them. This CDR3 has 11 amino acids. Germline CDR1 and CDR2: DFQATT and SNEGSKA (reference sequence). The CDR3: CSASPYNEQFF. The CDR3 DNA follows: TGCAGTGCTAGCCCGTACAATGAGCAGTTCTTC.

V usage is TRBV5-1 and J usage is TRBJ1-1; TRBD1 agrees at 7 bases. This CDR3 is built from 13 residues. J was trimmed by 5 bases and V by 3 bases; bases with no gene match: 4. CDR1 is SGHRS, CDR2 YFSETQ, per germline. The CDR3 protein is CASSSQGGTEAFF. The CDR3 nucleotides are TGCGCCAGCAGCTCCCAGGGGGGTACTGAAGCTTTCTTT.

The chain combines TRBV10-3 with TRBJ2-7, with a possible D match to TRBD2 (6 bases). The V end lost 2 bases, the J end lost 2 bases, and 7 bases lay between the germline ends. There are 13 residues in the CDR3. From germline, CDR1 is ENHRY and CDR2 SYGVKD. This CDR3 is CAISEREPYEQYF. The CDR3, as DNA: TGTGCCATCAGTGAGCGGGAGCCCTACGAGCAGTACTTC.

The chain has TRBV6-6 and TRBJ2-3, with 7 bases aligning to TRBD2. There are 14 residues in the CDR3. CDR1 and CDR2 from the germline V gene are MNHNY and SVGAGI (reference sequence). Trimming removed 6 bases from V and 1 base from J; junction bases left unmatched: 4. The CDR3 DNA reads TGTGCCAGCAGACGGGGGGTGGGCACAGATACGCAGTATTTT. This codes for CASRRGVGTDTQYF.

This clone was counted a single time. CDR3 sequence reads: CASSQDPTGGGWDEKLFF. The CDR3, as DNA: TGTGCCAGCAGCCAAGATCCAACAGGGGGCGGATGGGACGAAAAACTGTTTTTT. The chain links TRBV4-2 to TRBJ1-4; 9 bases fit TRBD1. The V and J ends lost 0 bases and 8 bases, in that order; junction bases with no gene match: 13. Germline lookup yields CDR1 LGHNA and CDR2 YNFKEQ. The CDR3 totals 18 residues.

J is TRBJ2-3 and V is TRBV5-1; D perhaps matches TRBD1 (5 bases). Per germline, CDR1 SGHRS and CDR2 YFSETQ. There are 16 residues in the CDR3. Deletions cut 0 bases from V and 6 bases from J, with 17 bases between. The CDR3 nucleotides are TGCGCCAGCAGCTTGGGCAGGGTATTCGATCGGGATACGCAGTATTTT. Translation: CASSLGRVFDRDTQYF.

This clone was seen a single time. V and J are TRBV5-1 and TRBJ2-5, with D uncertain. V shed 2 bases and J shed 2 bases, with 4 bases lying between them. The CDR3 is 12 amino acids. CDR1 is SGHRS, CDR2 YFSETQ, per germline. The CDR3 nucleotides read TGCGCCAGCAGCTTAACACAAGAGACCCAGTACTTC. This encodes CASSLTQETQYF.